What follows describes a single TCR beta chain. An end of the junction differs from the germline gene, which may be a read error. This sample is drawn from a study of tumor-infiltrating lymphocytes in primary liver carcinoma. From around 530 ng of total RNA, TCR beta-specific cDNA was reverse-transcribed using a constant-region primer. Library construction for TCR beta comprised three nested multiplex PCR rounds performed with slightly modified ARM-PCR. In the first two PCR rounds, TRBV1-TRBV30 forward primers were paired with a C-beta reverse primer, and each round lasted around 10 cycles. One entry per CDR3 protein results from TCRdb running MiXCR on the multiplex PCR reads. The sample has fewer than 350,000 distinct CDR3 sequences; about 60% are singletons. The CDR3 extends over 15 amino acids. CDR1 SGHDN and CDR2 FVKESK come from the germline V gene. For blood RNA, unsorted whole blood served as the source, and germline DNA was extracted too. Around 4.1 milliliters of peripheral blood were drawn preoperatively.

The sequencing input was peripheral blood. The V gene is TRBV14, the J gene TRBJ1-5, with D possibly being TRBD1 (5 bases). The source is a man aged 40-49 years with primary liver carcinoma and hepatitis B virus infection. As DNA, the CDR3 is TGTCCCAGCAGCCAAGGTGCAGGGCGGAATCAGCCCCAGCATTTT. This codes for CPSSQGAGRNQPQHF.